Shown below are 14 T cell receptor beta chains from a single sample sequenced in a study of T cell responses to AZD1222 COVID-19 vaccine. The data were produced by immunoSEQ multiplex PCR, yet TCRdb's version contains in-frame clones alone and is incomplete. The table lists some 150,000 clones, 90% to 95% of them singletons. The sample was peripheral blood, taken on day 0 of AZD1222 vaccination. These receptors all stem from an adult in good health.

This clone occurred once. V is TRBV5-1 and J is TRBJ2-1; TRBD2 might be the D (6 bases). Germline CDR1 is SGHRS and CDR2 is YFSETQ. The CDR3 is 13 residues long. The germline V and J ends were trimmed by 4 bases and 6 bases, with 11 bases remaining between them. The CDR3 bases are TGCGCCAGCAGCCCCTGGGGAGGCAATGAGCAGTTCTTC. It translates to CASSPWGGNEQFF.

The chain employs TRBV5-1 and TRBJ2-1; D uncertain. The CDR3 spans 15 residues. Trimming shortened V by 4 bases and J by 6 bases, and 17 bases separated the two germline ends. Germline-derived CDR1 and CDR2 are SGHRS and YFSETQ. The DNA of the CDR3 is TGCGCCAGCAGCGAGAGCGTCCTCTCCAGCAATGAGCAGTTCTTC. Translation gives CASSESVLSSNEQFF.

The gene calls are TRBV7-8 and TRBJ2-1, with TRBD1 matching 7 bases. Looked up from germline, CDR1 is SGHVS and CDR2 is FQNEAQ. CDR3 length: 15 amino acids. J lost 2 bases, V lost 1 base, and 2 bases had no gene match. The chain's CDR3 is CASSLGQGAYNEQFF. CDR3 coding DNA: TGTGCCAGCAGCTTAGGACAGGGCGCCTACAATGAGCAGTTCTTC.

This chain connects TRBV6-5 to TRBJ1-6; TRBD1 aligns across 9 bases. Germline assignment: CDR1 MNHEY and CDR2 SVGAGI. J was trimmed by 9 bases and V by 6 bases; bases with no gene match: 9. The CDR3 totals 15 residues. The CDR3 is CASSKQGARGSPLHF. The CDR3, as DNA: TGTGCCAGCAGCAAACAGGGGGCCCGTGGTTCACCCCTCCACTTT.

The chain carries TRBV12-3 or TRBV12-4 and TRBJ1-6, with D possibly TRBD1 on 6 matching bases. The CDR3 has 12 residues. V was clipped by 9 bases and J by 8 bases, with 11 bases between them. The CDR3 protein is CASGQKDSPLHF. In DNA form, the CDR3 reads TGTGCCAGTGGACAGAAGGATTCACCCCTCCACTTT.

Here the CDR3 reads CAISGSQVEETQYF. In DNA, the CDR3 is TGTGCCATCAGTGGATCGCAAGTGGAAGAGACCCAGTACTTC. The V and J genes are TRBV10-3 and TRBJ2-5; no definite D call. V shed 4 bases and J shed 3 bases, with 12 bases lying between them. Germline CDR1 reads ENHRY; CDR2 reads SYGVKD. CDR3 length equals 14 residues.

The chain couples TRBV5-4 to TRBJ1-1; 7 bases map to TRBD1. The length of the CDR3 is 14 residues. Germline V gene sequence: CDR1 SGHNT, CDR2 YYREEE (reference sequence). V dropped 4 bases and J dropped 2; count of bases not matched to a gene: 5. The CDR3 region has the DNA TGTGCCAGCAGCGGCAGGACAGGAAACACTGAAGCTTTCTTT. Translating gives CASSGRTGNTEAFF.

The chain carries TRBV4-3 and TRBJ2-6; D uncertain. CDR3 length: 17 amino acids. The ends were cut back, 0 bases at V and 1 base at J, with 10 bases in the middle. Looked up from germline, CDR1 is LGHNA and CDR2 is YSLEER. The CDR3 loop reads CASSQDPRRSGANVLTF. The CDR3 DNA follows: TGCGCCAGCAGCCAAGATCCTCGCAGGTCTGGGGCCAACGTCCTGACTTTC.

This chain joins TRBV3-1 (or the pseudogene TRBV3-2) and TRBJ1-1; the match to TRBD1 covers 11 bases. The CDR3 has 17 residues. Germline trimming cut 0 bases from V and 4 bases from J; bases unmatched to any gene: 7. Germline V gene sequence: CDR1 LGHDT, CDR2 YNNKEL (reference sequence). For the CDR3, the DNA is TGTGCCAGCAGCCAAGATGGAACCGGGACAGGGGGCACTGAAGCTTTCTTT. Encoded protein: CASSQDGTGTGGTEAFF.

This clone appeared once. This chain links TRBV12-3 or TRBV12-4 with TRBJ2-3, with D uncertain. V lost 0 bases, J lost 5 bases, and 3 bases lay in between. This CDR3 has 12 residues. For the CDR3, the DNA is TGTGCCAGCAGTTTAGCCGGAGATACGCAGTATTTT. Translation gives CASSLAGDTQYF.

The chain carries TRBV4-2 and TRBJ1-1; 7 bases are shared with TRBD1. Trimming at V came to 6 bases and at J to 3 bases, leaving 7 bases not matched to a gene. This CDR3 has 14 residues. In germline, CDR1 is LGHNA, CDR2 YNFKEQ. The CDR3 spells CASRRTGDDTEAFF. In DNA form, the CDR3 reads TGTGCCAGCAGACGTACAGGGGACGACACTGAAGCTTTCTTT.

The chain combines TRBV27 with TRBJ2-2, with D possibly being TRBD1 (5 bases). Germline loops: CDR1 MNHEY, CDR2 SMNVEV (reference sequence). CDR3 size: 16 residues. The germline V and J ends were trimmed by 6 bases and 5 bases, with 19 bases remaining between them. CDR3 residues: CASSPLGKRGTGELFF. In nucleotides, the CDR3 is TGTGCCAGCAGCCCCCTCGGCAAAAGGGGAACCGGGGAGCTGTTTTTT.

The chain is built from TRBV2 and TRBJ1-2, with TRBD1 matching over 9 bases. The CDR3 covers 15 residues. CDR1 SNHLY and CDR2 FYNNEI come from the germline V gene. The V gene end was trimmed by 4 bases and the J gene end by 6 bases; junction bases not matched to a gene: 9. The chain's CDR3 is CASSGRDRERNGYTF. CDR3 DNA: TGTGCCAGCAGTGGGAGGGACAGGGAAAGAAATGGCTACACCTTC.

The chain couples TRBV9 to TRBJ2-4; 7 nucleotides agree with TRBD1. The CDR3 contains 14 residues. Germline-derived CDR1 and CDR2 are SGDLS and YYNGEE. V shed 4 bases, J shed 5 bases, and the junction held 6 bases outside the gene matches. The CDR3 DNA reads as TGTGCCAGCAGCCCGCGGACAGGCCAAAACATTCAGTACTTC. It codes for CASSPRTGQNIQYF.